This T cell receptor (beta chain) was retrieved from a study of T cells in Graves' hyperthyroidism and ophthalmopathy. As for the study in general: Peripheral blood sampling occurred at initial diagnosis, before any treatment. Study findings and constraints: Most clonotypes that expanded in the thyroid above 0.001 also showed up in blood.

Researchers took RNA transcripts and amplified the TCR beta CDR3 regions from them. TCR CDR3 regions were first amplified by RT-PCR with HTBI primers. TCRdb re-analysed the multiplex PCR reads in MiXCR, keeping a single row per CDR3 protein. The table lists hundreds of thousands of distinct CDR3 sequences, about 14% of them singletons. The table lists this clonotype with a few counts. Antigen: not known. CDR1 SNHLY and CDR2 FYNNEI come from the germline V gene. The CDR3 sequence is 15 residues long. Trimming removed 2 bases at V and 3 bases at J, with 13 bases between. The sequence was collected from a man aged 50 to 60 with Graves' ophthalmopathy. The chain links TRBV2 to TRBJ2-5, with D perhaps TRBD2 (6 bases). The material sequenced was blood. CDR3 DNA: TGTGCCAGCAGTGAAACGGGGGTGAGGGAAGAGACCCAGTACTTC. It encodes CASSETGVREETQYF.